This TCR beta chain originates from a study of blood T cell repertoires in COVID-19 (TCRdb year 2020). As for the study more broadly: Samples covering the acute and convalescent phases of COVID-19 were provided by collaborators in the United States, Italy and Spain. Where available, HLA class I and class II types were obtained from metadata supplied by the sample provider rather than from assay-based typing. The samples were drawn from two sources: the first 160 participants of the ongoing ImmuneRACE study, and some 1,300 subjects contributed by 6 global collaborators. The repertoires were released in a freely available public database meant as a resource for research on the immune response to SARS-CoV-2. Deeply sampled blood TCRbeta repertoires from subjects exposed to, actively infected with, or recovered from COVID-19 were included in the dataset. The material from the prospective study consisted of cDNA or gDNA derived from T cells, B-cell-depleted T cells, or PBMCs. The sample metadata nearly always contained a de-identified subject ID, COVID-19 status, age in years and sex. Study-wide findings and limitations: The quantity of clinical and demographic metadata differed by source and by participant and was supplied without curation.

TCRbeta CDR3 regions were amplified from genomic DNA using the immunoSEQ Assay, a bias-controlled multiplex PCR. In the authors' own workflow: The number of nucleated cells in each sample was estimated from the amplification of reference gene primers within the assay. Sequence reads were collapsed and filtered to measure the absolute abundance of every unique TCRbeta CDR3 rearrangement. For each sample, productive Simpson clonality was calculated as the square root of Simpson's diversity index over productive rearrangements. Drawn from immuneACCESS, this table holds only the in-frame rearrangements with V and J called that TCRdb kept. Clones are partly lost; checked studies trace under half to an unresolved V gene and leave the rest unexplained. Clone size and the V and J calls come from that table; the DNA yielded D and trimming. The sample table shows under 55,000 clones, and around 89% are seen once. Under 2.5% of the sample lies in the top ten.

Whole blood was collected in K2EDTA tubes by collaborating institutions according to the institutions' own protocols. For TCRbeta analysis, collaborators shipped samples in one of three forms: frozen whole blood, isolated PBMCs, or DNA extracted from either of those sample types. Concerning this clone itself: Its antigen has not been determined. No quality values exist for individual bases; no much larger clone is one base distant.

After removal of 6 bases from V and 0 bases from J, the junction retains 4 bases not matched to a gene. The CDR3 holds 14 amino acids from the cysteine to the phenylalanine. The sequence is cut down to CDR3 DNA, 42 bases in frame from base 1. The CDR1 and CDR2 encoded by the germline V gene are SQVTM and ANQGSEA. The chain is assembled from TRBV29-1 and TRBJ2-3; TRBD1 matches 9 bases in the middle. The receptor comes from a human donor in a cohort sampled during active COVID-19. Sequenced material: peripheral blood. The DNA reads TGCAGCGTAGAGGGACAGGGTAGCACAGATACGCAGTATTTT. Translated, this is CSVEGQGSTDTQYF.